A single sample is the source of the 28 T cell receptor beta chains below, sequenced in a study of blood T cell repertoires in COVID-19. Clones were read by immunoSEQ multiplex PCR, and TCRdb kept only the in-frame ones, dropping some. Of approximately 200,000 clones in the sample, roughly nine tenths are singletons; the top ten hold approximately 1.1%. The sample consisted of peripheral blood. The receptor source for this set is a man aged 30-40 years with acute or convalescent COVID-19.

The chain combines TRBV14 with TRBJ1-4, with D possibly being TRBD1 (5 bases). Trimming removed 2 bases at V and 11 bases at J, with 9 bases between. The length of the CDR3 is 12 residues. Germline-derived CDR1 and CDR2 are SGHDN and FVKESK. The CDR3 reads CASSQSGRKLFF. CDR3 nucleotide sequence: TGTGCCAGCAGCCAATCAGGGAGGAAACTGTTTTTT.

For the CDR3, the DNA is TGTGCCAGCAGTGACGGACAAAGGGCCGGGTTTCGTTCACCCCTCCACTTT. Encoded protein: CASSDGQRAGFRSPLHF. The rearrangement joins TRBV6-1 to TRBJ1-6; TRBD1 is a possible D gene (5 bases). Germline V gene data show CDR1 as MNHNS and CDR2 as SASEGT. Trimming left V 3 bases short and J 9 bases short, with 21 bases between. The CDR3 length is 17 residues.

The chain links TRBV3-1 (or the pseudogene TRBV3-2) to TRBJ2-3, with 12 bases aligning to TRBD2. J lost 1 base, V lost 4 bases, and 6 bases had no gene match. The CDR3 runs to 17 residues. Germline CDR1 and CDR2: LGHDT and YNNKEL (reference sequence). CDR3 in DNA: TGTGCCAGCAGCCCACTCTCTAGCGGGGGGGGCACAGATACGCAGTATTTT. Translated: CASSPLSSGGGTDTQYF.

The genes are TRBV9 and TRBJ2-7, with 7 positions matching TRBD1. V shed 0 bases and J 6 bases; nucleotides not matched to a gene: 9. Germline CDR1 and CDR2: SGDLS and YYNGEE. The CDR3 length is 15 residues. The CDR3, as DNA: TGTGCCAGCAGCGTAGGAGGGACAGCCCTCACCGAGCAGTACTTC. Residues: CASSVGGTALTEQYF.

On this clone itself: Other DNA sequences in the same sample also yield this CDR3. CDR3 sequence (DNA): TGCGCCAGCAGCTTGGACTCCTCTGGAAACACCATATATTTT. It specifies CASSLDSSGNTIYF. The V gene is TRBV5-1, the J gene TRBJ1-3; no definite D call. CDR1 and CDR2 from the germline V gene are SGHRS and YFSETQ. Trimming took off 0 bases at V and 0 bases at J, with 4 bases between the two ends. The CDR3 runs to 14 residues.

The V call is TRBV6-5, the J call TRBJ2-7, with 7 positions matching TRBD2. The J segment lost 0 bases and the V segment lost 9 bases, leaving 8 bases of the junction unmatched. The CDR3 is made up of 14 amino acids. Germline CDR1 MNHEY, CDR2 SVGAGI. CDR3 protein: CASTTSPSSYEQYF. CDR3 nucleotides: TGTGCCAGTACGACTAGCCCAAGCTCCTACGAGCAGTACTTC.

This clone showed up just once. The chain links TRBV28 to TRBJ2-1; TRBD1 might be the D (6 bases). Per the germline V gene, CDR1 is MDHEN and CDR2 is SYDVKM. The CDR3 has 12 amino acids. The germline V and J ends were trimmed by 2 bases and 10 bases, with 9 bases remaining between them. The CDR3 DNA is TGTGCCAGCAGTTTAAACAGGGCCGAGCAGTTCTTC. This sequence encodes CASSLNRAEQFF.

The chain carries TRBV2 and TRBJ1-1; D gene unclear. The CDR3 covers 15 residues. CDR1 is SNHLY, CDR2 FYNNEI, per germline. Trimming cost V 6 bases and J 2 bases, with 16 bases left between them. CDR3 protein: CASSSPDKPNTEAFF. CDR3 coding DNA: TGTGCCAGCAGCTCCCCTGACAAGCCCAACACTGAAGCTTTCTTT.

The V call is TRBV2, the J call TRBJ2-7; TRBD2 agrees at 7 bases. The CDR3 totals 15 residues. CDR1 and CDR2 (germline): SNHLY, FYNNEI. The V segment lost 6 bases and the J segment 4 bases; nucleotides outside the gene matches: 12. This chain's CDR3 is CASRALWEGLYEQYF. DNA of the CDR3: TGTGCCAGCAGGGCTCTGTGGGAGGGCCTATACGAGCAGTACTTC.

CDR3 coding DNA: TGTGCCAGCAGCTCCCACTTGAACACTGAAGCTTTCTTT. It specifies CASSSHLNTEAFF. The V call is TRBV9, the J call TRBJ1-1; D is ambiguous. This CDR3 spans 13 amino acids. V lost 4 bases, J lost 0 bases, and 7 bases lay in between. The germline V gene encodes CDR1 SGDLS and CDR2 YYNGEE.

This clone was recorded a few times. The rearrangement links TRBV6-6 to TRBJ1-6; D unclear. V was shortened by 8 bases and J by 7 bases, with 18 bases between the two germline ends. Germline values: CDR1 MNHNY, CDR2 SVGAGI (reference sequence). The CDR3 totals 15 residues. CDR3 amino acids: CASHATGTQNSPLHF. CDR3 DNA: TGTGCCAGCCATGCGACGGGTACTCAAAATTCACCCCTCCACTTT.

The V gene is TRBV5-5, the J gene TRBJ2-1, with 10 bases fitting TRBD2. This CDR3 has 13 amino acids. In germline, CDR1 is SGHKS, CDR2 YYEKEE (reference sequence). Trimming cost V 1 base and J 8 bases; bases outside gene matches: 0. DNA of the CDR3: TGTGCCAGCAGCTTGACTAGCGGGGATGAGCAGTTCTTC. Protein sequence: CASSLTSGDEQFF. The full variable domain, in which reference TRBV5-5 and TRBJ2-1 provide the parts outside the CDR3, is DAGVTQSPTHLIKTRGQQVTLRCSPISGHKSVSWYQQVLGQGPQFIFQYYEKEERGRGNFPDRFSARQFPNYSSELNVNALLLGDSALYLCASSLTSGDEQFFGPGTRLTVL.

CDR3 nucleotide sequence: TGTGCCTGGAGGCAGTCCTATGGCTACACCTTC. This sequence encodes CAWRQSYGYTF. This chain uses TRBV30 with TRBJ1-2; D remains ambiguous. The CDR3 consists of 11 residues. V was clipped by 3 bases and J by 4 bases, with 6 bases between them. Looked up from germline, CDR1 is GTSNPN and CDR2 is SVGIG (reference sequence).

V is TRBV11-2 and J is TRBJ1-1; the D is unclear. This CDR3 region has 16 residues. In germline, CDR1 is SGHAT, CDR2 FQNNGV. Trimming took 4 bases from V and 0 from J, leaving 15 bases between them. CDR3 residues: CASSSGYQTMNTEAFF. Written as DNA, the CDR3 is TGTGCCAGCAGCTCGGGGTATCAGACGATGAACACTGAAGCTTTCTTT. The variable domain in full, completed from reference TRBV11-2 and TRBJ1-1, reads EAGVAQSPRYKIIEKRQSVAFWCNPISGHATLYWYQQILGQGPKLLIQFQNNGVVDDSQLPKDRFSAERLKGVDSTLKIQPAKLEDSAVYLCASSSGYQTMNTEAFFGQGTRLTVV.

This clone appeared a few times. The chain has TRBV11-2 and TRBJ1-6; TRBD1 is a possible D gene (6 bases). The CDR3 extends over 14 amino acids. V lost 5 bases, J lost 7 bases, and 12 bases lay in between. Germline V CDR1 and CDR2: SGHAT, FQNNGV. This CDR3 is CASSPTGVNSPLHF. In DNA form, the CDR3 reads TGTGCCAGCAGCCCGACAGGTGTCAATTCACCCCTCCACTTT.

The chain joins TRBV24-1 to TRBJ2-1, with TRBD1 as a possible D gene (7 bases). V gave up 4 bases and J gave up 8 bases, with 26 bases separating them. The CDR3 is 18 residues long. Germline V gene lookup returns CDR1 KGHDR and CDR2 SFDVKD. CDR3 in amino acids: CATSEFRRGRPEVYEQFF. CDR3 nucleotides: TGTGCCACCAGTGAGTTTCGGAGGGGGCGACCCGAAGTCTATGAGCAGTTCTTC.

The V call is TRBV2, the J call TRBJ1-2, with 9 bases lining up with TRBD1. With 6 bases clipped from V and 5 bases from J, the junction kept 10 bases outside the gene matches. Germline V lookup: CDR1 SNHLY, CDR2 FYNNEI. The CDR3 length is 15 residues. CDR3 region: CASRQSGTGNYGYTF. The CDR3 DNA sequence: TGTGCCAGCAGACAATCCGGGACAGGGAATTATGGCTACACCTTC. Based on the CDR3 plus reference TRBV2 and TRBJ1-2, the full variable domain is EPEVTQTPSHQVTQMGQEVILRCVPISNHLYFYWYRQILGQKVEFLVSFYNNEISEKSEIFDDQFSVERPDGSNFTLKIRSTKLEDSAMYFCASRQSGTGNYGYTFGSGTRLTVV.

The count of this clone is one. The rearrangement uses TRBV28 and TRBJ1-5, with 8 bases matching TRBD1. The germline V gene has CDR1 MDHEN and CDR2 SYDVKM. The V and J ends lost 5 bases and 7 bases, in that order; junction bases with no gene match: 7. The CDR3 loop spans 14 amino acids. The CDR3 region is CASSHRTGLQPQHF. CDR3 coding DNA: TGTGCCAGCAGTCATCGGACAGGGTTGCAGCCCCAGCATTTT.

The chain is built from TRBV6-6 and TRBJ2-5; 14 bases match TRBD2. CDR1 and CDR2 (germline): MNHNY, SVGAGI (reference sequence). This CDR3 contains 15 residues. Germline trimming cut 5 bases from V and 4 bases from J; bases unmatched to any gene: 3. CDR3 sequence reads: CASSGTSGRGETQYF. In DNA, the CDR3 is TGTGCCAGCAGTGGGACTAGCGGGAGAGGAGAGACCCAGTACTTC.

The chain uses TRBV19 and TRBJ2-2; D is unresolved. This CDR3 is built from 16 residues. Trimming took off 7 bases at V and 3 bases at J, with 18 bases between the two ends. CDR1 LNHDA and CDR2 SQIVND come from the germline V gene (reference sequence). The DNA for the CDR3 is TGTGCCAGTATTAACCGTGGCAAATCTTACACCGGGGAGCTGTTTTTT. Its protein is CASINRGKSYTGELFF.

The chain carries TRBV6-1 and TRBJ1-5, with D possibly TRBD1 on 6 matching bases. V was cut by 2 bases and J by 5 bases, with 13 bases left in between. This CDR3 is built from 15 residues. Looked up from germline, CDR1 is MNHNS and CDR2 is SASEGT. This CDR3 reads CASSELGGGHQPQHF. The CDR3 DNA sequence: TGTGCCAGCAGTGAACTCGGGGGGGGCCATCAGCCCCAGCATTTT.

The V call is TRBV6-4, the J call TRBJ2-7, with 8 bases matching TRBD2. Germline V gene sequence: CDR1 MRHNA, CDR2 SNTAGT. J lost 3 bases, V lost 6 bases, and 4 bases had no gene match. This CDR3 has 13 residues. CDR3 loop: CASSERGGYEQYF. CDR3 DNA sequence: TGTGCCAGCAGCGAACGGGGGGGCTACGAGCAGTACTTC.

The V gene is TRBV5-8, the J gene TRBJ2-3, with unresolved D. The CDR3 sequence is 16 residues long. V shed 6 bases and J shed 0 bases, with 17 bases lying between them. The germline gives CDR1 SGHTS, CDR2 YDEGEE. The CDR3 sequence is CASTRSPRPSTDTQYF. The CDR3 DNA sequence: TGTGCCAGCACCAGATCCCCTCGCCCTAGCACAGATACGCAGTATTTT.

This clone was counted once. In DNA, the CDR3 is TGTGCCAGCAGCCACACCACGAACACTGAAGCTTTCTTT. This translates into CASSHTTNTEAFF. The chain is built from TRBV7-3 and TRBJ1-1; D is ambiguous. Deletions cut 5 bases from V and 1 base from J, with 8 bases between. CDR3 size: 13 residues. Germline V gene sequence: CDR1 SGHTA, CDR2 FQGTGA.

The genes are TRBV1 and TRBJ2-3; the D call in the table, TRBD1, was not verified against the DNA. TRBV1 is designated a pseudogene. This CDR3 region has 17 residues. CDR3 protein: CTSSQDVPGRNTDTQYF. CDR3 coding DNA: TGCACCAGCAGCCAAGATGTGCCAGGAAGAAACACAGATACGCAGTATTTT.

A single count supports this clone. The CDR3 spells CASSSASTEAFF. The CDR3 DNA reads as TGTGCCAGCAGCTCCGCGAGCACTGAAGCTTTCTTT. The gene calls are TRBV7-9 and TRBJ1-1; D gene ambiguous. This CDR3 spans 12 amino acids. Germline V CDR1 and CDR2: SEHNR, FQNEAQ (reference sequence). V was trimmed by 4 bases and J by 4 bases, leaving 7 bases between them.

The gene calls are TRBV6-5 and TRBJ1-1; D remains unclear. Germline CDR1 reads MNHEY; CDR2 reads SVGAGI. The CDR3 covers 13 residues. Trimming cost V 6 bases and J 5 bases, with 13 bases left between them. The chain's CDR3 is CASRRGVETEAFF. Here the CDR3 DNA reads TGTGCCAGCAGGCGGGGAGTGGAAACTGAAGCTTTCTTT.

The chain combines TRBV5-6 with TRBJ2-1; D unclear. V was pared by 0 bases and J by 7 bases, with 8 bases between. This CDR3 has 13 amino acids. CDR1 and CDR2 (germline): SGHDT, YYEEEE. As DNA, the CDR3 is TGTGCCAGCAGCTTGGCCCTCTTAAATGAGCAGTTCTTC. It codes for CASSLALLNEQFF. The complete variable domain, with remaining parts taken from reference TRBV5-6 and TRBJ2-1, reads DAGVTQSPTHLIKTRGQQVTLRCSPKSGHDTVSWYQQALGQGPQFIFQYYEEEERQRGNFPDRFSGHQFPNYSSELNVNALLLGDSALYLCASSLALLNEQFFGPGTRLTVL.